These 30 T cell receptor beta chains originate from one sample sequenced in a study of T cell changes during pregnancy in multiple sclerosis. Sequenced by immunoSEQ multiplex PCR; TCRdb stores in-frame clones only, minus some. The sample includes some 47,000 clones, around 90% of them seen just once. The sample in question was peripheral blood, obtained in the first trimester of pregnancy. These receptors were obtained from a female donor with multiple sclerosis, enrolled in a pregnancy study.

The chain employs TRBV5-6 and TRBJ1-3, with unresolved D. Per germline, CDR1 SGHDT and CDR2 YYEEEE. The CDR3 is 13 residues long. V lost 4 bases and J lost 4, with 9 bases in between. The CDR3 nucleotides are TGTGCCAGCAGCCTAGGTTACGGAAACACCATATATTTT. Translating gives CASSLGYGNTIYF.

V gene TRBV19 combines with J gene TRBJ1-5; a weak D match, TRBD1 (6 bases). The ends were cut back, 1 base at V and 4 bases at J, with 11 bases in the middle. The CDR3 runs to 15 residues. Germline CDR1 is LNHDA and CDR2 is SQIVND (reference sequence). The CDR3 is CASSIGGQGNQPQHF. CDR3 bases: TGTGCCAGTAGTATAGGGGGGCAGGGGAATCAGCCCCAGCATTTT.

The chain recombines TRBV18 with TRBJ2-3, with D unclear. Looked up from germline, CDR1 is KGHSH and CDR2 is LQKENI. The V end lost 0 bases, the J end lost 1 base, and 2 bases lay between the germline ends. This CDR3 has 13 residues. The CDR3: CASSPPGTDTQYF. The CDR3 DNA is TGTGCCAGCTCACCACCCGGCACAGATACGCAGTATTTT. The complete variable domain, with remaining parts taken from reference TRBV18 and TRBJ2-3, reads NAGVMQNPRHLVRRRGQEARLRCSPMKGHSHVYWYRQLPEEGLKFMVYLQKENIIDESGMPKERFSAEFPKEGPSILRIQQVVRGDSAAYFCASSPPGTDTQYFGPGTRLTVL.

V is TRBV5-4 and J is TRBJ2-1; 10 nucleotides agree with TRBD2. V was clipped by 9 bases and J by 0 bases; unmatched bases: 6. Germline values: CDR1 SGHNT, CDR2 YYREEE (reference sequence). This CDR3 has 15 amino acids. Here the CDR3 reads CATSGGPSSYNEQFF. The CDR3 DNA reads TGTGCCACTAGCGGGGGACCCAGCTCCTACAATGAGCAGTTCTTC.

The chain links TRBV2 to TRBJ1-4, with a weak D call TRBD1 (6 bases). Germline CDR1 reads SNHLY; CDR2 reads FYNNEI. V lost 7 bases and J lost 3, with 15 bases in between. The CDR3 loop spans 15 amino acids. The CDR3 DNA sequence: TGTGCCAGCATTTACACAGGGTTGTCTAATGAAAAACTGTTTTTT. This gives the protein CASIYTGLSNEKLFF.

This chain links TRBV5-4 with TRBJ2-3, with 15 positions matching TRBD2. The CDR3 totals 16 residues. The trim removed 4 bases at V and 7 bases at J, leaving 7 bases unmatched. Germline V gene lookup returns CDR1 SGHNT and CDR2 YYREEE (reference sequence). The CDR3, as DNA: TGTGCCAGCAGCGTCGGGACTAGCGGGGGGTGGTATACGCAGTATTTT. Translation gives CASSVGTSGGWYTQYF.

This clone was seen more than once but under ten times. In DNA form, the CDR3 reads TGTGCCAGCAGGAGCGGTGAAAAACTGTTTTTT. Translated: CASRSGEKLFF. V is TRBV2 and J is TRBJ1-4; no clear D gene. Trimming pared 6 bases from V and 7 bases from J, leaving 6 bases between. Germline CDR1 is SNHLY and CDR2 is FYNNEI. The CDR3 extends over 11 amino acids.

This chain joins TRBV5-6 and TRBJ1-2, with 8 bases identical to TRBD1. Germline assignment: CDR1 SGHDT and CDR2 YYEEEE. This CDR3 contains 14 residues. Germline trimming cut 0 bases from V and 11 bases from J; bases unmatched to any gene: 9. CDR3 amino acids: CASSLVGQGGLYTF. CDR3 nucleotide sequence: TGTGCCAGCAGCTTGGTAGGACAGGGAGGACTTTACACCTTC.

This rearrangement joins TRBV7-8 to TRBJ2-5; 8 positions match TRBD1. CDR3 length equals 15 residues. Germline CDR1 reads SGHVS; CDR2 reads FQNEAQ. Trimming removed 0 bases from V and 4 bases from J; junction bases left unmatched: 4. This CDR3 reads CASSLARTGRETQYF. CDR3 coding DNA: TGTGCCAGCAGCTTAGCGAGGACAGGGCGAGAGACCCAGTACTTC.

This clone was counted a few times. The chain is built from TRBV5-5 and TRBJ1-5; D is unresolved. The CDR3 has 15 amino acids. In germline, CDR1 is SGHKS, CDR2 YYEKEE (reference sequence). The V end lost 0 bases, the J end lost 4 bases, and 11 bases lay between the germline ends. In nucleotides, the CDR3 is TGTGCCAGCAGCTTGGTGTATAGCCTTAATCAGCCCCAGCATTTT. It specifies CASSLVYSLNQPQHF.

CDR3 sequence: CASRSRRQDYGYTF. The CDR3 region has the DNA TGTGCCAGCAGGAGCAGGCGTCAGGACTATGGCTACACCTTC. V and J are TRBV6-5 and TRBJ1-2; D not resolved. V was shortened by 6 bases and J by 3 bases, with 14 bases between the two germline ends. CDR3 length: 14 residues. Per germline, CDR1 MNHEY and CDR2 SVGAGI.

The gene calls are TRBV2 and TRBJ1-5; 7 bases are a match to TRBD1. Germline-derived CDR1 and CDR2 are SNHLY and FYNNEI. CDR3 length equals 16 residues. J was trimmed by 5 bases and V by 2 bases; bases with no gene match: 9. The CDR3 loop reads CASSESPGGGHQPQHF. CDR3 bases: TGTGCCAGCAGTGAATCCCCGGGAGGGGGCCATCAGCCCCAGCATTTT.

The CDR3 reads CASRPGEGTDTQYF. For the CDR3, the DNA is TGCGCCAGCAGGCCAGGGGAAGGGACAGATACGCAGTATTTT. J is TRBJ2-3 and V is TRBV5-1; maybe TRBD1 (6 bases). The CDR3 has 14 amino acids. Trimming pared 5 bases from V and 3 bases from J, leaving 13 bases between. Germline values: CDR1 SGHRS, CDR2 YFSETQ.

This clone was seen a few times. This chain uses TRBV2 with TRBJ1-2; D is possibly TRBD1 (6 bases). This CDR3 is 15 amino acids long. The V gene lost 6 bases and the J gene lost 3 bases, with 17 bases spanning the gap. Germline CDR1 and CDR2: SNHLY and FYNNEI. CDR3 region: CASSATGLRDYGYTF. CDR3 bases: TGTGCCAGCAGCGCAACAGGGTTGAGGGACTATGGCTACACCTTC.

In its sample, this clone was seen once. The chain carries TRBV18 and TRBJ2-5, with D tentatively TRBD1 (7 bases). Germline assignment: CDR1 KGHSH and CDR2 LQKENI. The CDR3 extends over 13 amino acids. V lost 3 bases and J 5 bases, leaving 10 bases between the germline ends. CDR3 protein: CASSPPGGETQYF. For the CDR3, the DNA is TGTGCCAGCTCACCTCCAGGGGGGGAGACCCAGTACTTC. Together with reference TRBV18 and TRBJ2-5, the CDR3 gives the full variable domain: NAGVMQNPRHLVRRRGQEARLRCSPMKGHSHVYWYRQLPEEGLKFMVYLQKENIIDESGMPKERFSAEFPKEGPSILRIQQVVRGDSAAYFCASSPPGGETQYFGPGTRLLVL.

This chain links TRBV18 with TRBJ2-2; D might be TRBD1 (5 bases). CDR3 size: 16 residues. Trimming pared 0 bases from V and 3 bases from J, leaving 11 bases between. CDR1 and CDR2 (germline): KGHSH, LQKENI. The CDR3 nucleotides are TGTGCCAGCTCACCACCGGGCAGGGTGGACACCGGGGAGCTGTTTTTT. It yields the protein CASSPPGRVDTGELFF. Using reference TRBV18 and TRBJ2-2 for the parts outside the CDR3, the full variable domain is NAGVMQNPRHLVRRRGQEARLRCSPMKGHSHVYWYRQLPEEGLKFMVYLQKENIIDESGMPKERFSAEFPKEGPSILRIQQVVRGDSAAYFCASSPPGRVDTGELFFGEGSRLTVL.

The chain has TRBV27 and TRBJ2-3, with D tentatively TRBD2 (6 bases). Trimming removed 2 bases at V and 1 base at J, with 10 bases between. CDR3 length equals 15 residues. CDR1 is MNHEY, CDR2 SMNVEV, per germline (reference sequence). DNA for the CDR3: TGTGCCAGCAGTTTAGGCGCTAGCGGCACAGATACGCAGTATTTT. Residues: CASSLGASGTDTQYF.

This chain joins TRBV10-3 and TRBJ2-3, with TRBD1 matching 7 bases. CDR3 length: 14 amino acids. The J segment lost 0 bases and the V segment lost 6 bases, leaving 3 bases of the junction unmatched. Germline lookup yields CDR1 ENHRY and CDR2 SYGVKD. CDR3 bases: TGTGCCATCAGGGACAGGTCTAGCACAGATACGCAGTATTTT. Protein: CAIRDRSSTDTQYF.

This chain uses TRBV10-1 with TRBJ2-1; D is possibly TRBD1 (6 bases). Germline V gene lookup returns CDR1 WNHNN and CDR2 SYGVQD (reference sequence). The CDR3 consists of 13 residues. Trimming left V 5 bases short and J 13 bases short, with 18 bases between. In nucleotides, the CDR3 is TGCGCCAGCAGTCCAGACAGGAACAGCAAACAGTTCTTC. This translates into CASSPDRNSKQFF.

The chain carries TRBV5-5 and TRBJ2-5; 8 bases match TRBD1. The CDR3 runs to 16 residues. Germline V gene data show CDR1 as SGHKS and CDR2 as YYEKEE (reference sequence). V trimming: 4 bases; J trimming: 5 bases; junction bases outside the gene matches: 13. The CDR3 spells CASSLTGQGEWETQYF. The CDR3 DNA reads TGTGCCAGCAGCCTAACCGGACAGGGTGAATGGGAGACCCAGTACTTC.

The V gene is TRBV2, the J gene TRBJ1-3; 7 bases line up with TRBD1. The CDR3 loop spans 15 amino acids. The J segment lost 0 bases and the V segment lost 3 bases, leaving 2 bases of the junction unmatched. CDR1 and CDR2 (germline): SNHLY, FYNNEI. This CDR3 reads CASSDDRASGNTIYF. The CDR3 DNA reads as TGTGCCAGCAGTGACGACAGGGCCTCTGGAAACACCATATATTTT.

The count of this clone is one. This chain joins TRBV6-4 and TRBJ2-1; 14 bases are shared with TRBD2. The junction had 2 bases not matched to a gene; V was cut back by 2 bases and J by 5 bases. Germline V gene sequence: CDR1 MRHNA, CDR2 SNTAGT. The CDR3 is 16 amino acids. The CDR3 reads CASSDGTSGGDNEQFF. For the CDR3, the DNA is TGTGCCAGCAGTGACGGGACTAGCGGGGGAGACAATGAGCAGTTCTTC.

This clone has a single count. The chain employs TRBV5-1 and TRBJ2-5; D ambiguous. Looked up from germline, CDR1 is SGHRS and CDR2 is YFSETQ. The length of the CDR3 is 14 residues. The ends were cut back, 0 bases at V and 3 bases at J, with 9 bases in the middle. The CDR3 DNA reads as TGCGCCAGCAGCTTGGTTGGAACAGAAGAGACCCAGTACTTC. Its translation: CASSLVGTEETQYF.

The chain employs TRBV5-1 and TRBJ2-3, with D possibly being TRBD1 (5 bases). Per the germline V gene, CDR1 is SGHRS and CDR2 is YFSETQ. V dropped 4 bases and J dropped 0 bases, with 18 bases sitting between them. The CDR3 spans 17 residues. The CDR3 loop reads CASSLPFQGLSTDTQYF. Here the CDR3 DNA reads TGCGCCAGCAGCCTACCCTTCCAGGGCTTAAGCACAGATACGCAGTATTTT.

Worth noting for this clone: At one end, the junction sequence differs from germline, possibly due to a read error. J is TRBJ2-1 and V is TRBV7-7; D gene unclear. The CDR3 consists of 13 residues. Germline CDR1 is SSHAT and CDR2 is FNYEAQ (reference sequence). This chain's CDR3 is CASSFGRYNEQFF. In nucleotides, the CDR3 is TGTGCTAGCAGCTTTGGCAGATACAATGAGCAGTTCTTC.

The chain joins TRBV2 to TRBJ1-1; D possibly corresponds to TRBD1 (6 bases). The CDR3 contains 14 residues. V gave up 1 base and J gave up 6 bases, with 12 bases separating them. Germline CDR1 reads SNHLY; CDR2 reads FYNNEI. The CDR3 region is CASSEVPGEPEAFF. The DNA for the CDR3 is TGTGCCAGCAGTGAAGTCCCAGGGGAGCCTGAAGCTTTCTTT.

DNA of the CDR3: TGTGCCAGCAAGAGGGAGAGTTCGGTGGGGTACATGAACACTGAAGCTTTCTTT. Translated: CASKRESSVGYMNTEAFF. This chain connects TRBV2 to TRBJ1-1; D remains ambiguous. The CDR3 runs 18 residues. From germline, CDR1 is SNHLY and CDR2 FYNNEI. V lost 7 bases, J lost 0 bases, and 24 bases lay in between.

The chain carries TRBV30 and TRBJ1-2, with a tentative D call TRBD1 (5 bases). V lost 0 bases to trimming and J lost 6 bases, with 11 bases between them. Germline values: CDR1 GTSNPN, CDR2 SVGIG (reference sequence). The CDR3 covers 13 residues. The CDR3 reads CAWSVREGHGYTF. CDR3 sequence (DNA): TGTGCCTGGAGTGTAAGGGAGGGACATGGCTACACCTTC.

The V gene is TRBV18, the J gene TRBJ1-4; TRBD1 aligns across 9 bases. The V and J ends lost 3 bases and 6 bases, in that order; junction bases with no gene match: 8. The CDR3 is made up of 16 amino acids. Germline CDR1 and CDR2: KGHSH and LQKENI. In DNA, the CDR3 is TGTGCCAGCTCACCTAATTGGGACAGGGAGGATGAAAAACTGTTTTTT. This gives the protein CASSPNWDREDEKLFF.

The V and J genes are TRBV7-9 and TRBJ1-1; TRBD1 matches at 8 bases. From germline, CDR1 is SEHNR and CDR2 FQNEAQ (reference sequence). V dropped 5 bases and J dropped 4; count of bases not matched to a gene: 3. CDR3 length: 13 residues. CDR3 sequence: CASSVGTGTEAFF. The CDR3 DNA reads TGTGCCAGCAGCGTCGGGACAGGCACTGAAGCTTTCTTT.